What follows are 10 T cell receptor beta chains derived from one specimen sequenced in a study of tumor-infiltrating lymphocytes in primary liver carcinoma. Starting material for RNA and DNA co-extraction consisted of about 20-30 mg of unsorted bulk tissue. The input was approximately 500 ng total RNA; TCR beta cDNA was made from it with a constant-region primer. Libraries for TCR beta were built through three nested multiplex PCR rounds, which together made up a slightly modified ARM-PCR procedure. Two initial PCR rounds of approximately 10 cycles each paired TRBV1-TRBV30 forward primers with a C-beta reverse primer. TCRdb analysed the multiplex PCR reads with MiXCR anew, one entry per CDR3 protein. The sample yields roughly 100,000 distinct CDR3 sequences, roughly 80% seen once. The sequenced sample was liver tumor tissue from sampling region 3. Subset denoted: tumor region T3, left-lateral pole. These receptors originate from a man between 35 and 55 years old with primary liver carcinoma and hepatitis B virus infection.

Regarding this clonotype: It is likely a read error, because the conserved phenylalanine at the end of the CDR3 is missing. This rearrangement joins TRBV29-1 to TRBJ2-2; D perhaps matches TRBD2 (7 bases). This CDR3 is built from 16 residues. Germline lookup yields CDR1 SQVTM and CDR2 ANQGSEA. The ends were cut back, 7 bases at V and 1 base at J, with 19 bases in the middle. This CDR3 is CSAAEGGDLNTGELFI. CDR3 sequence (DNA): TGCAGCGCCGCCGAAGGGGGGGACTTGAACACCGGGGAGCTGTTTATT.

The chain links TRBV30 to TRBJ1-2; 8 bases fit TRBD1. Losses at the gene ends were 6 bases for V and 9 bases for J; bases not matched to a gene: 18. Per germline, CDR1 GTSNPN and CDR2 SVGIG (reference sequence). The CDR3 is 15 amino acids. The CDR3 coding sequence is TGTGCCTGCCCCGGCTGGACAGGGTCGGTGGACAGCTACACCTTC. It specifies CACPGWTGSVDSYTF.

As for this clonotype: This likely comes from a read error, as the CDR3 has no conserved phenylalanine or tryptophan at its end. This chain links TRBV29-1 with TRBJ2-7; the D gene is possibly TRBD2 (6 bases). Germline V gives CDR1 SQVTM, CDR2 ANQGSEA. The CDR3 runs 16 residues. Here the CDR3 DNA reads TGTAGCGCCATGACATCTGGGACTGGCACTCCCTACGAGCAGTACTAC. This translates into CSAMTSGTGTPYEQYY.

This clonotype was detected only once. At one end, the junction sequence differs from germline, possibly due to a read error. In DNA form, the CDR3 reads TGTGCCAGCAGTTTGGCCCATAACTATGGCTACGCCTTC. Its protein is CASSLAHNYGYAF. This chain connects TRBV11-1 to TRBJ1-2; D is unclear. This CDR3 has 13 amino acids. Germline-derived CDR1 and CDR2 are SGHAT and FQDESV (reference sequence). Full variable domain (outside the CDR3, taken from reference TRBV11-1 and TRBJ1-2): EAEVAQSPRYKITEKSQAVAFWCDPISGHATLYWYRQILGQGPELLVQFQDESVVDDSQLPKDRFSAERLKGVDSTLKIQPAELGDSAMYLCASSLAHNYGYAFGSGTRLTVV.

The V gene is TRBV29-1, the J gene TRBJ1-5, with D tentatively TRBD1 (5 bases). V was clipped by 7 bases and J by 1 base, with 8 bases between them. The CDR3 covers 12 residues. The germline V gene has CDR1 SQVTM and CDR2 ANQGSEA. CDR3 protein: CSAGGSNQPQHF. CDR3 DNA: TGCAGCGCTGGGGGAAGCAATCAGCCCCAGCATTTT.

This clonotype was seen a few times. The junction differs from germline at one of its ends, possibly a read error. CDR3 amino acids: CVSSLGTGDEKLFF. The CDR3 DNA follows: TGCGTCAGCAGCCTCGGGACAGGGGATGAAAAACTGTTTTTT. The V and J genes are TRBV11-2 and TRBJ1-4; 10 bases match TRBD1. Germline V CDR1 and CDR2: SGHAT, FQNNGV. The length of the CDR3 is 14 residues.

The gene calls are TRBV10-1 and TRBJ2-2, with 11 bases aligning to TRBD1. The germline CDR1 and CDR2 sequences are WNHNN and SYGVQD (reference sequence). This CDR3 is 19 amino acids long. In DNA form, the CDR3 reads TGCGTCAACAGTGAGCTATCGGGGACAGGGGGAAGTAACACCGGGGAGCTGTTTTTT. Residues: CVNSELSGTGGSNTGELFF.

The rearrangement uses TRBV5-4 and TRBJ2-3; no reliable D call. Germline lookup yields CDR1 SGHNT and CDR2 YYREEE (reference sequence). V lost 6 bases, J lost 6 bases, and 20 bases lay in between. This CDR3 has 15 amino acids. DNA of the CDR3: TGTGCCAGCACCTCCTTCGCAGCTTCCACGGATACGCAGTATTTT. Translating it yields CASTSFAASTDTQYF.

The chain is built from TRBV6-2 or TRBV6-3 and TRBJ2-5; 9 bases align to TRBD2. V dropped 10 bases and J dropped 5; count of bases not matched to a gene: 17. The CDR3 is 16 amino acids. Germline lookup yields CDR1 MNHEY and CDR2 SVGEGT. CDR3: CANIPCSGSQRETQYF. In DNA, the CDR3 is TGTGCCAACATCCCATGTAGCGGGAGTCAGCGGGAGACCCAGTACTTC.

About this clonotype: At one boundary the junction diverges from the germline segment, which might be a read error. This rearrangement joins TRBV6-6 to TRBJ2-6; D is unresolved. CDR3 length: 15 residues. From germline, CDR1 is MNHNY and CDR2 SVGAGI (reference sequence). DNA for the CDR3: TGTGCTAGCACAATGCTGGTCTCTCGGGCCAACGCCCTGAATTTC. It encodes CASTMLVSRANALNF.